Below are 24 T cell receptor beta chains sequenced from a single sample in a study of shared clonotypes between healthy human individuals. Sequencing used immunoSEQ multiplex PCR; TCRdb keeps in-frame clones, though not all of them. The sample contains about 470,000 clones, roughly 80% of which appear only once. Sequenced input: PBMCs. The receptors were gathered from a woman aged 40 to 50 in good health. Some clones in this sample may be carry-over from other donors' samples.

The rearrangement uses TRBV11-2 and TRBJ2-7; D is possibly TRBD1 or TRBD2 (6 bases each). Germline-derived CDR1 and CDR2 are SGHAT and FQNNGV. There are 16 residues in the CDR3. V lost 1 base and J 6 bases, leaving 19 bases between the germline ends. The CDR3 loop is CASSLVWRDKGSEQYF. In DNA, the CDR3 is TGTGCCAGCAGCTTAGTATGGCGGGACAAGGGTTCCGAGCAGTACTTC.

The J gene is TRBJ1-3, the V gene TRBV7-2; TRBD1 aligns across 7 bases. CDR1 SGHTA and CDR2 FQGNSA come from the germline V gene. V lost 3 bases and J lost 0; bases outside the gene matches: 5. The CDR3 has 16 amino acids. In DNA form, the CDR3 reads TGTGCCAGCAGCTTGTTCGGGACAGCCTCTGGAAACACCATATATTTT. Amino acid sequence: CASSLFGTASGNTIYF.

The chain is built from TRBV11-1 and TRBJ2-1, with 8 bases aligning to TRBD2. This CDR3 region has 14 residues. After removal of 3 bases from V and 9 bases from J, the junction contained 7 bases not matched to a gene. From germline, CDR1 is SGHAT and CDR2 FQDESV (reference sequence). CDR3 DNA: TGTGCCAGCAGCTTTAGCGGGACCCTCGGTGAGCAGTTCTTC. As protein: CASSFSGTLGEQFF.

This clone has just one count. V and J are TRBV30 and TRBJ1-1, with a weak D call TRBD1 (5 bases). This CDR3 is 13 amino acids long. Germline CDR1 reads GTSNPN; CDR2 reads SVGIG (reference sequence). The V gene lost 3 bases and the J gene lost 3 bases, with 11 bases spanning the gap. CDR3 region: CAWRKGRDTEAFF. CDR3 coding DNA: TGTGCCTGGAGGAAGGGGAGGGACACTGAAGCTTTCTTT. The variable domain in full, completed from reference TRBV30 and TRBJ1-1, reads SQTIHQWPATLVQPVGSPLSLECTVEGTSNPNLYWYRQAAGRGLQLLFYSVGIGQISSEVPQNLSASRPQDRQFILSSKKLLLSDSGFYLCAWRKGRDTEAFFGQGTRLTVV.

This clone showed up just a few times. V is TRBV5-6 and J is TRBJ1-2; the D gene is possibly TRBD1 (5 bases). The germline CDR1 and CDR2 sequences are SGHDT and YYEEEE. V was pared by 4 bases and J by 6 bases, with 13 bases between. CDR3 length: 13 residues. The CDR3 region is CASSRGRRDGYTF. The CDR3 bases are TGTGCCAGCAGCAGGGGACGACGGGATGGCTACACCTTC. The entire variable domain, with the rest obtained from reference TRBV5-6 and TRBJ1-2, is as follows: DAGVTQSPTHLIKTRGQQVTLRCSPKSGHDTVSWYQQALGQGPQFIFQYYEEEERQRGNFPDRFSGHQFPNYSSELNVNALLLGDSALYLCASSRGRRDGYTFGSGTRLTVV.

The genes are TRBV18 and TRBJ2-1, with D possibly TRBD2 on 6 matching bases. The V gene's germline CDR1 is KGHSH and CDR2 LQKENI. Between the trimmed V and J ends, which lost 3 bases and 8 bases, there was a span of 14 bases. This CDR3 has 14 residues. The CDR3 nucleotides are TGTGCCAGCTCACCTTGGGACTCCCTGGATGAGCAGTTCTTC. Translating it yields CASSPWDSLDEQFF.

V is TRBV4-1 and J is TRBJ1-1; D perhaps matches TRBD1 (5 bases). The CDR3 totals 14 residues. Trimming took 3 bases from V and 10 from J, leaving 18 bases between them. Germline lookup yields CDR1 MGHRA and CDR2 YSYEKL. The CDR3 loop reads CASSQPLGPGGAFF. CDR3 sequence (DNA): TGCGCCAGCAGCCAGCCTTTAGGACCGGGGGGAGCTTTCTTT.

The chain uses TRBV9 and TRBJ2-1; D possibly uses TRBD1 or TRBD2 (5 bases each). The CDR3 has 14 residues. Deletions cut 4 bases from V and 2 bases from J, with 10 bases between. Germline CDR1 reads SGDLS; CDR2 reads YYNGEE. This CDR3 is CASSPGPTYNEQFF. CDR3 DNA: TGTGCCAGCAGCCCGGGACCGACCTACAATGAGCAGTTCTTC.

V gene TRBV5-1 combines with J gene TRBJ2-2; 11 bases fit TRBD1. The CDR3 sequence is 19 residues long. With V trimmed by 4 bases and J by 5 bases, 16 bases remained unmatched. CDR1 is SGHRS, CDR2 YFSETQ, per germline. The CDR3 nucleotides are TGCGCCAGCAGCAGAGACCAGACCGGGACAGGGGGGGCAACCGGGGAGCTGTTTTTT. Its protein product is CASSRDQTGTGGATGELFF.

This CDR3 is CASSQDGRNEQFF. The DNA of the CDR3 is TGCGCCAGCAGCCAAGACGGAAGGAATGAGCAGTTCTTC. This sequence joins TRBV4-3 and TRBJ2-1; D unresolved. CDR1 and CDR2 from the germline V gene are LGHNA and YSLEER. The CDR3 runs to 13 residues. The V and J ends lost 0 bases and 7 bases respectively, with 7 bases between them.

This chain connects TRBV9 to TRBJ1-4; D gene ambiguous. This CDR3 is 15 amino acids long. V was clipped by 3 bases and J by 8 bases, with 17 bases between them. Germline CDR1 is SGDLS and CDR2 is YYNGEE. The CDR3: CASSAAGTSAEKLFF. The CDR3 bases are TGTGCCAGCAGCGCAGCGGGCACGAGCGCGGAAAAACTGTTTTTT.

This clone turned up a few times. J is TRBJ2-3 and V is TRBV7-9; no firm D call. V was pared by 3 bases and J by 6 bases, with 10 bases between. The CDR3 is 13 residues long. In germline, CDR1 is SEHNR, CDR2 FQNEAQ (reference sequence). CDR3 amino acids: CASSFGRRDTQYF. The DNA of the CDR3 is TGTGCCAGCAGCTTTGGCCGCAGGGATACGCAGTATTTT. The full variable domain, rest sourced from reference TRBV7-9 and TRBJ2-3, is DTGVSQNPRHKITKRGQNVTFRCDPISEHNRLYWYRQTLGQGPEFLTYFQNEAQLEKSRLLSDRFSAERPKGSFSTLEIQRTEQGDSAMYLCASSFGRRDTQYFGPGTRLTVL.

This chain joins TRBV7-3 and TRBJ2-2, with 10 nucleotides matching TRBD2. The CDR3 sequence is 15 residues long. With V trimmed by 6 bases and J by 7 bases, 8 bases remained unmatched. CDR1 SGHTA and CDR2 FQGTGA come from the germline V gene. The CDR3 here is CASSTSGRAGGELFF. The CDR3 coding sequence is TGTGCCAGCAGTACAAGCGGGAGGGCCGGCGGGGAGCTGTTTTTT.

CDR3 nucleotide sequence: TGTGCCAGCTCACCAAGGACTAGCGGGCCCTACGAGCAGTACTTC. Translated: CASSPRTSGPYEQYF. The chain links TRBV18 to TRBJ2-7; 11 bases match TRBD2. Germline loops: CDR1 KGHSH, CDR2 LQKENI. V was pared by 2 bases and J by 2 bases, with 2 bases of the junction left unmatched. This CDR3 spans 15 amino acids.

Remarks on this clone: One base away lies a much larger clone, so this may be a sequencing read error. The CDR3 loop is CASSFERGQETQYF. In nucleotides, the CDR3 is TGTGCCAGCAGCTTCGAGCGGGGCCAAGAGACCCAGTACTTC. The chain uses TRBV7-2 and TRBJ2-5; 7 positions match TRBD2. This CDR3 region has 14 residues. Unmatched junction bases numbered 2, after V lost 3 bases and J lost 1 base. The germline gives CDR1 SGHTA, CDR2 FQGNSA.

In its sample, this clone was seen once. This chain connects TRBV18 to TRBJ2-7; 8 nucleotides line up with TRBD2. The germline V gene has CDR1 KGHSH and CDR2 LQKENI. Germline trimming cut 2 bases from V and 1 base from J; bases unmatched to any gene: 7. This CDR3 contains 16 residues. The CDR3 DNA follows: TGTGCCAGCTCACCATATAGCGGGATTGGGTCCTACGAGCAGTACTTC. This sequence encodes CASSPYSGIGSYEQYF. Drawing the rest from reference TRBV18 and TRBJ2-7, the complete variable domain is NAGVMQNPRHLVRRRGQEARLRCSPMKGHSHVYWYRQLPEEGLKFMVYLQKENIIDESGMPKERFSAEFPKEGPSILRIQQVVRGDSAAYFCASSPYSGIGSYEQYFGPGTRLTVT.

The CDR3 nucleotides read TGTGCCAGCAGTTTAGGCGGGACGGAGTCTCGAGGCTACACCTTC. Translating gives CASSLGGTESRGYTF. The chain couples TRBV28 to TRBJ1-2, with D maybe TRBD1 (5 bases). CDR1 and CDR2 from the germline V gene are MDHEN and SYDVKM. The length of the CDR3 is 15 residues. Between the trimmed V and J ends, which lost 2 bases and 8 bases, there was a span of 18 bases.

This chain connects TRBV5-1 to TRBJ1-1, with TRBD1 matching over 8 bases. CDR3 length: 14 amino acids. Germline-derived CDR1 and CDR2 are SGHRS and YFSETQ. V dropped 0 bases and J dropped 3; count of bases not matched to a gene: 1. CDR3 DNA sequence: TGCGCCAGCAGCTTGGGGACAGGGTACACTGAAGCTTTCTTT. It translates to CASSLGTGYTEAFF.

This clone was detected a few times. The sample carries other DNA sequences with the same CDR3. The genes are TRBV27 and TRBJ2-5; D is undetermined. This CDR3 comprises 13 residues. Trimming took off 3 bases at V and 1 base at J, with 6 bases between the two ends. Germline CDR1 MNHEY, CDR2 SMNVEV (reference sequence). CDR3 nucleotide sequence: TGTGCCAGCAGTTTGGTAGGCCAAGAGACCCAGTACTTC. Amino acids: CASSLVGQETQYF.

The genes are TRBV19 and TRBJ1-5; no clear D gene. Germline V gene sequence: CDR1 LNHDA, CDR2 SQIVND (reference sequence). With 7 bases removed from V and 8 bases from J, the gap between germline ends came to 12 bases. The CDR3 runs 12 residues. The CDR3 reads CASTRSGKPQHF. CDR3 coding DNA: TGTGCCAGTACAAGGAGTGGCAAGCCCCAGCATTTT. The full variable domain, completed using reference TRBV19 and TRBJ1-5, is DGGITQSPKYLFRKEGQNVTLSCEQNLNHDAMYWYRQDPGQGLRLIYYSQIVNDFQKGDIAEGYSVSREKKESFPLTVTSAQKNPTAFYLCASTRSGKPQHFGDGTRLSIL.

This clone was recorded once. The chain is built from TRBV7-2 and TRBJ2-7; D is undetermined. Trimming left V 2 bases short and J 0 bases short, with 11 bases between. Germline V gives CDR1 SGHTA, CDR2 FQGNSA. The CDR3 is 15 residues long. DNA for the CDR3: TGTGCCAGCAGCTTATCTTGGCAGAGCTCCTACGAGCAGTACTTC. Protein product: CASSLSWQSSYEQYF.

V usage is TRBV9 and J usage is TRBJ2-3; 13 bases map to TRBD2. Germline assignment: CDR1 SGDLS and CDR2 YYNGEE. J was trimmed by 4 bases and V by 4 bases; bases with no gene match: 18. This CDR3 is built from 20 residues. The CDR3 DNA sequence: TGTGCCAGCAGCAACCCGGGACTAGCGGGGACTTCCAAGCCCTCAGATACGCAGTATTTT. Amino acid sequence: CASSNPGLAGTSKPSDTQYF.

This clone was detected only once. DNA for the CDR3: TGTGCCAGCAGCCAGGAGCTAGCGGGAGAGACGGAGCAGTTCTTC. Its protein is CASSQELAGETEQFF. J is TRBJ2-1 and V is TRBV14, with 10 bases matching TRBD2. Germline lookup yields CDR1 SGHDN and CDR2 FVKESK. This CDR3 has 15 residues. With V trimmed by 3 bases and J by 10 bases, 9 bases remained unmatched.

Note on this clone: The identical CDR3 is also encoded by other nucleotide sequences in the sample. The chain is built from TRBV30 and TRBJ1-1; 7 nucleotides align to TRBD1. The CDR3 is 13 residues long. Germline V gives CDR1 GTSNPN, CDR2 SVGIG (reference sequence). The V and J ends lost 4 bases and 0 bases, in that order; junction bases with no gene match: 2. CDR3 residues: CAWNRGVNTEAFF. CDR3 DNA: TGTGCCTGGAACAGGGGCGTGAACACTGAAGCTTTCTTT.